Each of the 14 T cell receptor beta chains below was sequenced from the same sample in a study of shared T cell receptors in the human thymus. Only in-frame clones appear in the TCRdb table, and some are missing; sequencing was by immunoSEQ multiplex PCR. The repertoire consists of 600,000 or so clones, with more than 75% occurring once and the leading ten covering 0.009% to 0.0095%. These data were also filed under a second study, of human thymus T cells.

Sequenced sample: thymocytes. These TCRs come from a boy under three years old with a congenital heart defect.

The V call is TRBV4-3, the J call TRBJ2-3; 12 bases fit TRBD1. Germline values: CDR1 LGHNA, CDR2 YSLEER. V lost 5 bases and J lost 5; bases outside the gene matches: 11. The CDR3 extends over 17 amino acids. The CDR3 loop reads CASSYLRDRGRVDTQYF. DNA for the CDR3: TGCGCCAGCAGCTACCTCCGGGACAGGGGGCGAGTAGATACGCAGTATTTT.

This CDR3 is CASRGDRGTYGYTF. The CDR3 DNA reads as TGTGCCAGCAGGGGGGACAGGGGCACCTATGGCTACACCTTC. The chain carries TRBV28 and TRBJ1-2, with 10 nucleotides matching TRBD1. CDR1 and CDR2 from the germline V gene are MDHEN and SYDVKM. The CDR3 extends over 14 amino acids. V gave up 6 bases and J gave up 4 bases; unmatched junction bases: 5.

The J gene is TRBJ2-7, the V gene TRBV28; D call uncertain. Germline assignment: CDR1 MDHEN and CDR2 SYDVKM. Trimming pared 3 bases from V and 7 bases from J, leaving 25 bases between. The CDR3 has 17 residues. The CDR3 loop reads CASSFNARVHQPREQYF. DNA of the CDR3: TGTGCCAGCAGTTTTAATGCGAGAGTCCACCAACCTCGGGAGCAGTACTTC.

This rearrangement joins TRBV23-1 to TRBJ2-1; D perhaps matches TRBD1 (6 bases). TRBV23-1 is an open reading frame, and its role is uncertain. V was clipped by 6 bases and J by 0 bases, with 12 bases between them. The CDR3 has 15 amino acids. The CDR3 nucleotides are TGCGCCAGCAGACAGGGCGTTAGCTCCTACAATGAGCAGTTCTTC. Its translation is CASRQGVSSYNEQFF.

Concerning this clone itself: Different DNA sequences within this sample yield the same CDR3. The chain links TRBV6-5 to TRBJ2-7; D remains ambiguous. The CDR3 totals 11 residues. Deletions cut 3 bases from V and 6 bases from J, with 6 bases between. The germline CDR1 and CDR2 sequences are MNHEY and SVGAGI. The chain's CDR3 is CASSYSSEQYF. The CDR3, as DNA: TGTGCCAGCAGTTATTCGTCCGAGCAGTACTTC.

This clone was found a few times. The CDR3 DNA reads as TGTGCCAGCAGCCAAGTAGGCAGGGTTACTGAAGCTTTCTTT. Translating it yields CASSQVGRVTEAFF. This chain connects TRBV14 to TRBJ1-1, with D perhaps matching TRBD1 (5 bases). Germline CDR1 reads SGHDN; CDR2 reads FVKESK. The CDR3 runs 14 residues. With 1 base removed from V and 5 bases from J, the gap between germline ends came to 11 bases. Variable domain in full (rest from reference TRBV14 and TRBJ1-1): EAGVTQFPSHSVIEKGQTVTLRCDPISGHDNLYWYRRVMGKEIKFLLHFVKESKQDESGMPNNRFLAERTGGTYSTLKVQPAELEDSGVYFCASSQVGRVTEAFFGQGTRLTVV.

The J gene is TRBJ2-5, the V gene TRBV30; 12 bases fit TRBD2. The J call is doubtful: the DNA matches TRBJ2-7 better. The germline V gene has CDR1 GTSNPN and CDR2 SVGIG (reference sequence). The CDR3 has 15 amino acids. This CDR3 reads CAWSWTSGIGYEQYF. The CDR3 coding sequence is TGTGCCTGGAGTTGGACTAGCGGGATAGGCTACGAGCAGTACTTC.

The chain couples TRBV28 to TRBJ1-3, with unresolved D. The CDR3 totals 15 residues. The germline V gene has CDR1 MDHEN and CDR2 SYDVKM. Trimming removed 7 bases at V and 7 bases at J, with 20 bases between. CDR3: CASMVKREVRNTIYF. The CDR3 nucleotides are TGTGCCAGCATGGTGAAGCGGGAAGTGCGGAACACCATATATTTT.

The chain couples TRBV7-9 to TRBJ2-7, with a possible D match to TRBD2 (6 bases). CDR1 SEHNR and CDR2 FQNEAQ come from the germline V gene (reference sequence). V was cut by 4 bases and J by 1 base, with 8 bases left in between. The CDR3 is made up of 13 amino acids. The CDR3 DNA reads as TGTGCCAGCAGCTCGGGACTGTCCTACGAGCAGTACTTC. It is translated as CASSSGLSYEQYF. Together with reference TRBV7-9 and TRBJ2-7, the CDR3 gives the full variable domain: DTGVSQNPRHKITKRGQNVTFRCDPISEHNRLYWYRQTLGQGPEFLTYFQNEAQLEKSRLLSDRFSAERPKGSFSTLEIQRTEQGDSAMYLCASSSGLSYEQYFGPGTRLTVT.

The CDR3 nucleotides are TGTGCCAGCAGCTTATCCCCCAGCGGCTTCCCTAATTCACCCCTCCACTTT. This encodes CASSLSPSGFPNSPLHF. The V and J genes are TRBV13 and TRBJ1-6; D remains ambiguous. V lost 2 bases, J lost 6 bases, and 17 bases lay in between. Germline V gene data show CDR1 as PRHDT and CDR2 as FYEKMQ (reference sequence). The CDR3 consists of 17 residues.

The chain links TRBV12-5 to TRBJ2-2; a possible D gene is TRBD1 (6 bases). This CDR3 contains 22 residues. V lost 2 bases and J lost 0, with 28 bases in between. Looked up from germline, CDR1 is LGHNT and CDR2 is FRNRAP. CDR3 region: CASGLIPRPGQNTLANTGELFF. The DNA of the CDR3 is TGTGCTAGTGGTTTGATTCCCCGGCCGGGACAAAACACCCTCGCGAACACCGGGGAGCTGTTTTTT.

The chain recombines TRBV4-3 with TRBJ2-5, with D perhaps TRBD2 (6 bases). The CDR3 covers 13 residues. Germline V gene sequence: CDR1 LGHNA, CDR2 YSLEER. The V and J ends lost 1 base and 3 bases respectively, with 6 bases between them. In DNA, the CDR3 is TGCGCCAGCAGCCAAGGGACTAAAGAGACCCAGTACTTC. This translates into CASSQGTKETQYF.

J is TRBJ2-2 and V is TRBV6-6, with D maybe TRBD2 (6 bases). Germline-derived CDR1 and CDR2 are MNHNY and SVGAGI (reference sequence). V was pared by 2 bases and J by 7 bases, with 14 bases between. The CDR3 runs to 15 residues. CDR3 loop: CASSYKGRMGGELFF. Written as DNA, the CDR3 is TGTGCCAGCAGTTACAAAGGGAGGATGGGCGGGGAGCTGTTTTTT.

The chain combines TRBV19 with TRBJ1-1, with 8 bases fitting TRBD1. This CDR3 is 15 amino acids long. Trimming took 5 bases from V and 5 from J; bases not matched to a gene: 10. Germline V gives CDR1 LNHDA, CDR2 SQIVND (reference sequence). The CDR3 bases are TGTGCCAGTAGTCCGACGGACAGGGAGGGAACTGAAGCTTTCTTT. This codes for CASSPTDREGTEAFF.